These T cell receptor beta chains were read from a single sample in a study of blood T cells in healthy people across ages. Each CDR3 protein gets one entry after TCRdb re-called the 5' RACE reads with MiXCR. The sample records 850,000 to 1,300,000 distinct CDR3 sequences, around 43% being singletons. Sequencing was carried out using blood. The source of these receptors is a woman aged 55-70 years in good health. The CDR3 runs from the conserved cysteine through the conserved F or W. D genes are given only for firm matches. Clone size is stated in some rows and not others, as once, few, many or a class when expanded.

j_call v_call d_call clone_size cdr3_nt cdr3_aa
TRBJ2-5 TRBV24-1 NA NA TGTGCCACCAGTGATTTCGTGGGCGCGGGAAGTGGAGAGACCCAGTACTTC CATSDFVGAGSGETQYF
TRBJ2-1 TRBV5-6 NA NA TGTGCCAGCAGCACGGACCTTTACAATGAGCAGTTCTTC CASSTDLYNEQFF
TRBJ2-3 TRBV12-3/TRBV12-4 NA NA TGTGCCAGCAGTGTACTGGGACCCCGGGATACGCAGTATTTT CASSVLGPRDTQYF
TRBJ1-2 TRBV29-1 TRBD1 many TGCAGCGAACGAGTACAGGGGTCGCATGGCTACACCTTC CSERVQGSHGYTF
TRBJ2-4 TRBV3-1 TRBD2 NA TGTGCCAGCAGCCAGGGAGGGGTGGCCAAAAACATTCAGTACTTC CASSQGGVAKNIQYF
TRBJ1-6 TRBV28 NA few TGTGCCAGCAGTTCTGACAGATATAATTCACCCCTCCACTTT CASSSDRYNSPLHF
TRBJ2-7 TRBV2 NA NA TGTGCCAGCAGGCGACAGATAATACGTCAGCCGAGCTCCTACGAGCAGTACTTC CASRRQIIRQPSSYEQYF
TRBJ2-3 TRBV7-3 TRBD2 NA TGTGCCAGCAGCCGAGGGACTACCGGCACAGATACGCAGTATTTT CASSRGTTGTDTQYF
TRBJ2-1 TRBV5-1 NA NA TGCGCCAGCAGCTTGGTGGCGGGACGAGCGGAATACAATGAGCAGTTCTTC CASSLVAGRAEYNEQFF
TRBJ1-2 TRBV20-1 NA NA TGCAGTGCTACGACAGGAGAAAAGGATGGCTACACCTTC CSATTGEKDGYTF
TRBJ2-1 TRBV12-3/TRBV12-4 TRBD2 few TGTGCCAGCAGTTTGACTAGCGGGGCCCGGGGTGAGCAGTTCTTC CASSLTSGARGEQFF
TRBJ2-7 TRBV7-9 TRBD1 few TGTGCCAGCCAGGTGGCAGGGGGCTCCTCCTACGAGCAGTACTTC CASQVAGGSSYEQYF
TRBJ2-7 TRBV20-1 TRBD1 NA TGCGGTGCTAGAGTTCCCGGGACAGGGTCTAGCGAGCAGTACTTC CGARVPGTGSSEQYF
TRBJ1-6 TRBV7-9 TRBD1 few TGTGCCAGCAGGACAGGGTTGGGGAATTCACCCCTCCACTTT CASRTGLGNSPLHF
TRBJ2-3 TRBV4-2 NA few TGTGCCAGCAGCCGCCACCAAGGGGGGGCGGGAGTATTTGCAGATACGCAGTATTTT CASSRHQGGAGVFADTQYF